This TCR beta chain is from a study of OX40 agonist ivuxolimab in advanced cancers. Study context: A male proportion of just over 80% was recorded, with mean age approximately 56 years and range about 20 to 85. Three individuals attained partial responses, comprising one hepatocellular carcinoma case and two cutaneous melanoma cases.

No patient had autoimmune disease or received systemic immunosuppression. Study-wide results and limits: By week 6 at 0.1 to 3.0 mg/kg, blood CD4+ and CD8+ T cells had expanded clonally.

This clone was seen only once. Its antigen is unknown. Data came from immunoSEQ multiplex PCR; TCRdb stores just in-frame clones and leaves some out. The sample yields about 45,000 clones, 70% to 90% seen once. This CDR3 contains 14 residues. Germline CDR1 SGHRS, CDR2 YFSETQ. The ends were cut back, 2 bases at V and 1 base at J, with 9 bases in the middle. Sample: CD4+ or CD8+ T cells sorted from blood, taken in a trial of the OX40 agonist ivuxolimab. The origin of this receptor is an adult with an advanced solid tumor such as melanoma, head and neck, liver or kidney cancer. The V gene is TRBV5-1, the J gene TRBJ1-1, with D perhaps matching TRBD1 (5 bases). CDR3 in amino acids: CASSFYDRNTEAFF. CDR3 bases: TGCGCCAGCAGCTTCTACGACAGGAACACTGAAGCTTTCTTT.